The following is a T cell receptor beta chain sequence with its context. Its specificity is unknown. Regarding treatment: randomized to nivolumab then ipilimumab (arm A) or the reverse (arm B). None of the patients previously received DNA-damaging chemotherapy. The trim removed 4 bases at V and 2 bases at J, leaving 1 base unmatched. CDR3 length: 13 amino acids. The V gene's germline CDR1 is SQVTM and CDR2 ANQGSEA. The data originate from a study of sequential checkpoint blockade in melanoma. Background on the study: DNA from 85 to 95 pretreatment tumor samples underwent TCRβ immunosequencing.

The table came from immunoSEQ multiplex PCR; TCRdb's copy has only in-frame clones and leaves some out. The data contain about 20,000 clones, roughly 73% of them singletons. Study-wide results and caveats: Mutational load did not correlate with tumor T-cell fraction or clonality.

The TCR originated in a human donor with melanoma. V and J are TRBV29-1 and TRBJ2-7; 11 nucleotides align to TRBD2. The sample consisted of tumor tissue (inferred from file names), taken from a patient given nivolumab and ipilimumab in sequence. The CDR3 region has the DNA TGCAGCGTTGTGGGACTAGCGGCCTACGAGCAGTACTTC. It specifies CSVVGLAAYEQYF.